This passage covers 17 T cell receptor beta chains from one sample sequenced in a study of blood T cell repertoires in COVID-19. Generated by immunoSEQ multiplex PCR, the TCRdb table keeps only in-frame clones and is missing some. Found here are around 100,000 clones, 85% of them singletons; the top ten hold about 13%. The specimen was peripheral blood. The source is a human donor in a cohort sampled during active COVID-19.

CDR3 coding DNA: TGTGCCAGCTCCCGGGCGGGGGGCACTGCGACCTATAATTCACCCCTCCACTTT. Amino acids: CASSRAGGTATYNSPLHF. The V gene is TRBV18, the J gene TRBJ1-6; a possible D gene is TRBD1 (6 bases). The CDR3 spans 18 residues. Looked up from germline, CDR1 is KGHSH and CDR2 is LQKENI. V was pared by 6 bases and J by 2 bases, with 20 bases between.

This chain joins TRBV20-1 and TRBJ2-5, with 7 bases aligning to TRBD2. The CDR3 has 16 amino acids. V shed 3 bases, J shed 0 bases, and the junction held 10 bases outside the gene matches. Germline V gives CDR1 DFQATT, CDR2 SNEGSKA (reference sequence). The CDR3 here is CSASGRGKPYQETQYF. The CDR3, as DNA: TGCAGTGCTAGTGGGCGGGGGAAACCGTACCAAGAGACCCAGTACTTC.

The rearrangement joins TRBV10-3 to TRBJ2-5; no reliable D call. Germline CDR1 is ENHRY and CDR2 is SYGVKD. The CDR3 contains 15 residues. V dropped 0 bases and J dropped 0 bases, with 8 bases sitting between them. The CDR3 region is CAISESRSYQETQYF. For the CDR3, the DNA is TGTGCCATCAGTGAGTCGAGGAGTTACCAAGAGACCCAGTACTTC.

The CDR3 coding sequence is TGTGCCAGCTCACCCCAGGGGGGCAAACCTTCTGGCTACACCTTC. Translating gives CASSPQGGKPSGYTF. The V and J genes are TRBV18 and TRBJ1-2; TRBD1 matches 7 bases. Losses at the gene ends were 3 bases for V and 7 bases for J; bases not matched to a gene: 11. Per the germline V gene, CDR1 is KGHSH and CDR2 is LQKENI. CDR3 length equals 15 residues.

The chain's CDR3 is CASRKGQTYSYEQYF. The CDR3 nucleotides are TGTGCCAGCAGGAAGGGACAGACCTACTCCTACGAGCAGTACTTC. The chain is built from TRBV6-5 and TRBJ2-7; 7 nucleotides agree with TRBD1. CDR3 length: 15 residues. The V segment lost 6 bases and the J segment 0 bases; nucleotides outside the gene matches: 8. Germline V CDR1 and CDR2: MNHEY, SVGAGI.

The V gene is TRBV9, the J gene TRBJ1-4; 8 nucleotides match TRBD1. CDR1 SGDLS and CDR2 YYNGEE come from the germline V gene. V shed 4 bases and J 8 bases; nucleotides not matched to a gene: 4. The CDR3 spans 13 residues. The CDR3 protein is CASSPTGEEKLFF. In DNA, the CDR3 is TGTGCCAGCAGCCCGACAGGGGAGGAAAAACTGTTTTTT.

This chain links TRBV7-8 with TRBJ2-7; 11 nucleotides match TRBD1. Germline CDR1 reads SGHVS; CDR2 reads FQNEAQ. This CDR3 spans 14 amino acids. The J segment lost 2 bases and the V segment lost 5 bases, leaving 2 bases of the junction unmatched. The CDR3 DNA sequence: TGTGCCAGCAGCCCGGACAGGGGGCCCTACGAGCAGTACTTC. Protein: CASSPDRGPYEQYF.

V and J are TRBV24-1 and TRBJ1-1; D is perhaps TRBD1 (5 bases). V lost 3 bases and J lost 1, with 14 bases in between. CDR3 length equals 16 residues. The germline V gene encodes CDR1 KGHDR and CDR2 SFDVKD. The CDR3 DNA is TGTGCCACCAGTGATCATAATAGACAGAGGAACACTGAAGCTTTCTTT. Protein sequence: CATSDHNRQRNTEAFF.

This clone was observed a single time. This sequence joins TRBV29-1 and TRBJ1-1, with D tentatively TRBD1 (5 bases). CDR1 SQVTM and CDR2 ANQGSEA come from the germline V gene. V lost 8 bases and J 0 bases, leaving 22 bases between the germline ends. The CDR3 is 16 amino acids. CDR3 sequence: CSSRVGPSFMNTEAFF. CDR3 coding DNA: TGCAGCTCCAGAGTGGGGCCGTCCTTTATGAACACTGAAGCTTTCTTT.

The chain is built from TRBV5-1 and TRBJ1-1, with 7 positions matching TRBD1. The J segment lost 1 base and the V segment lost 2 bases, leaving 5 bases of the junction unmatched. The CDR3 length is 15 residues. Germline CDR1 SGHRS, CDR2 YFSETQ. The CDR3 nucleotides read TGCGCCAGCAGCTTAACCGGGACAGAGAACACTGAAGCTTTCTTT. Its translation is CASSLTGTENTEAFF.

The J gene is TRBJ1-1, the V gene TRBV6-2 or TRBV6-3, with no clear D. This CDR3 has 14 amino acids. Germline V gene data show CDR1 as MNHEY and CDR2 as SVGEGT. V lost 0 bases and J 1 base, leaving 6 bases between the germline ends. As DNA, the CDR3 is TGTGCCAGCAGTTACTCGGAGAGGAACACTGAAGCTTTCTTT. Translation gives CASSYSERNTEAFF.

This rearrangement joins TRBV6-5 to TRBJ2-1; 9 bases line up with TRBD2. The CDR3 has 15 residues. Germline trimming cut 4 bases from V and 1 base from J; bases unmatched to any gene: 2. Germline V gene lookup returns CDR1 MNHEY and CDR2 SVGAGI. As DNA, the CDR3 is TGTGCCAGCAGTTTTAGCGGGGGATCCTACAATGAGCAGTTCTTC. Its translation: CASSFSGGSYNEQFF.

This chain links TRBV11-3 with TRBJ2-5; no reliable D call. This CDR3 is 12 amino acids long. V lost 3 bases and J 7 bases, leaving 9 bases between the germline ends. CDR1 is SGHNT, CDR2 YENEEA, per germline. In DNA form, the CDR3 reads TGTGCCAGCAGCTTTCGGTTTGGGACCCAGTACTTC. Translated, it gives CASSFRFGTQYF.

The V and J genes are TRBV5-1 and TRBJ2-2; D is unresolved. Looked up from germline, CDR1 is SGHRS and CDR2 is YFSETQ. Trimming took 0 bases from V and 0 from J, leaving 9 bases between them. The CDR3 length is 16 residues. CDR3 residues: CASSLDSYTNTGELFF. CDR3 bases: TGCGCCAGCAGCTTGGACAGTTATACGAACACCGGGGAGCTGTTTTTT.

The V call is TRBV2, the J call TRBJ1-3, with 10 bases matching TRBD1. V shed 6 bases and J 7 bases; nucleotides not matched to a gene: 3. CDR1 and CDR2 from the germline V gene are SNHLY and FYNNEI. There are 13 residues in the CDR3. Written as DNA, the CDR3 is TGTGCCAGCAGGACAGGGGGCTGGAACACCATATATTTT. It specifies CASRTGGWNTIYF.

The chain recombines TRBV7-8 with TRBJ2-2; 7 nucleotides align to TRBD2. Germline V lookup: CDR1 SGHVS, CDR2 FQNEAQ. This CDR3 contains 16 residues. V lost 1 base to trimming and J lost 2 bases; unmatched junction nucleotides: 4. CDR3 residues: CASSLVPSGNTGELFF. CDR3 DNA sequence: TGTGCCAGCAGCTTAGTGCCTAGCGGAAACACCGGGGAGCTGTTTTTT.

This clone appeared a single time. This chain uses TRBV2 with TRBJ2-1; the match to TRBD1 covers 7 bases. CDR3 length: 15 amino acids. J was trimmed by 0 bases and V by 7 bases; bases with no gene match: 6. CDR1 and CDR2 from the germline V gene are SNHLY and FYNNEI. The CDR3 DNA reads TGTGCCAGCACTGGGGACAGACTCTCCTACAATGAGCAGTTCTTC. Its protein is CASTGDRLSYNEQFF.